This T cell receptor (beta chain) was found in a study of shared clonotypes between healthy human individuals. Study in general: Per donor, CD8 memory used one plate, CD8 naive used two, CD4 memory used three and CD4 naive used three.

The CDR3 contains 16 residues. V lost 1 base, J lost 3 bases, and 3 bases stayed unmatched. The V gene's germline CDR1 is LNHDA and CDR2 SQIVND (reference sequence). Using immunoSEQ multiplex PCR, the repertoire was profiled, and TCRdb retains in-frame clones only, with some absent. Altogether about 960,000 clones are present, more than 75% being singletons, with the ten largest covering about 1.5%. Findings and caveats of the study: For naive CD4 cells, around 5% of clonotypes were shared across a few donors.

On this clone: Its specificity is not known.

The source is a young man in good health. The sequenced material came from memory CD4+ T cells sorted from blood. Subset indicated: CD45RA-negative fraction. J is TRBJ1-5 and V is TRBV19; 10 positions match TRBD1. CDR3: CASSIVGQGNNQPQHF. The CDR3 region has the DNA TGTGCCAGTAGTATAGTGGGACAGGGGAACAATCAGCCCCAGCATTTT.